This TCR beta chain was sequenced for a study of CD8 T cells in ankylosing spondylitis. Whole-study results and caveats: Some motif variants had been reported before (in reactive arthritis synovial fluid and blood). A TCR beta motif made of eight highly homologous variants seemed typical of ankylosing spondylitis blood.

Quantitative barcoded 5'-RACE was used to prepare TCR beta libraries. One entry per CDR3 protein results from TCRdb running MiXCR on the 5' RACE reads. The table includes hundreds of thousands of distinct CDR3 sequences, about 24% detected once. This clonotype was detected a few times. The antigen is not known. This CDR3 is built from 17 residues. After removal of 0 bases from V and 5 bases from J, the junction contained 11 bases not matched to a gene. CDR1 is SGHRS, CDR2 YFSETQ, per germline. Sequenced: blood, either unsorted or a sorted T cell fraction (not recorded which). The chain links TRBV5-1 to TRBJ2-3; the match to TRBD2 covers 8 bases. This receptor was obtained from a male donor with ankylosing spondylitis. Here the CDR3 DNA reads TGCGCCAGCAGCTTGGTCACCAGCGGGAGAGCGGGAGATACGCAGTATTTT. Its translation: CASSLVTSGRAGDTQYF.